The 8 T cell receptor beta chains given below trace back to one sample, sequenced in a study of T cell repertoires in cytomegalovirus infection. TCRdb passed the reads through MiXCR, listing each CDR3 protein once. The sample holds 680,000 or so distinct CDR3 sequences, around 31% seen once. Antigen specificity for these receptors is unknown. The material sequenced was cultured PBMCs, taken from culture after CMV antigen stimulation. The receptors here all came from a human donor in good health (CMV status not recorded). Some clones in this sample may be carry-over from other donors' samples.

The chain links TRBV20-1 to TRBJ1-2, with D possibly TRBD1 on 6 matching bases. CDR3 length: 12 amino acids. Trimming cost V 7 bases and J 7 bases, with 16 bases left between them. Germline-derived CDR1 and CDR2 are DFQATT and SNEGSKA (reference sequence). The CDR3 sequence is CSGVRGGSGYTF. The CDR3 nucleotides are TGCAGTGGCGTTCGAGGGGGAAGTGGCTACACCTTC.

This clonotype was seen at least ten times. V is TRBV19 and J is TRBJ2-3; D call uncertain. Germline CDR1 LNHDA, CDR2 SQIVND (reference sequence). Between the trimmed V and J ends, which lost 3 bases and 2 bases, there was a span of 6 bases. This CDR3 comprises 13 residues. CDR3 region: CASSIMATDTQYF. CDR3 nucleotides: TGTGCCAGTAGTATCATGGCCACAGATACGCAGTATTTT.

This chain connects TRBV27 to TRBJ1-6; D gene unclear. The V gene lost 2 bases and the J gene lost 14 bases, with 13 bases spanning the gap. CDR1 is MNHEY and CDR2 is SMNVEV in the germline V gene (reference sequence). This CDR3 comprises 13 residues. The CDR3: CASSLREPFTLHF. CDR3 sequence (DNA): TGTGCCAGCAGTTTACGGGAACCCTTCACCCTCCACTTT.

The table lists this clonotype with a few counts. V and J are TRBV27 and TRBJ1-2, with a weak D call TRBD1 (6 bases). V lost 0 bases and J lost 4, with 9 bases in between. This CDR3 contains 14 residues. The germline gives CDR1 MNHEY, CDR2 SMNVEV (reference sequence). The chain's CDR3 is CASSLSRGAYGYTF. The CDR3 bases are TGTGCCAGCAGTTTATCGCGGGGGGCCTATGGCTACACCTTC.

Turning to this clonotype: Sequence at one end of the junction differs from germline and may be a read error. The chain uses TRBV7-6 and TRBJ1-5; the D is unclear. CDR1 is SGHVS and CDR2 is FNYEAQ in the germline V gene. The CDR3 sequence is 13 residues long. For the CDR3, the DNA is TGTGCCAGCAGCCTAGGCGACAATCAGCCCCAGCCTTTT. It encodes CASSLGDNQPQPF. Complete variable domain (other parts from reference TRBV7-6 and TRBJ1-5): GAGVSQSPRYKVTKRGQDVALRCDPISGHVSLYWYRQALGQGPEFLTYFNYEAQQDKSGLPNDRFSAERPEGSISTLTIQRTEQRDSAMYRCASSLGDNQPQPFGDGTRLSIL.

This clonotype occurred a few times. The gene calls are TRBV25-1 and TRBJ2-3; perhaps D is TRBD1 or TRBD2 (5 bases each). V was shortened by 5 bases and J by 0 bases, with 15 bases between the two germline ends. Germline assignment: CDR1 MGHDK and CDR2 SYGVNS. This CDR3 has 16 residues. The CDR3 sequence is CASSRRGVPSTDTQYF. Here the CDR3 DNA reads TGTGCCAGCAGTAGACGAGGGGTCCCTAGCACAGATACGCAGTATTTT.

This clonotype was recorded a few times. V and J are TRBV10-3 and TRBJ2-7; 11 bases are a match to TRBD2. This CDR3 is built from 15 residues. From germline, CDR1 is ENHRY and CDR2 SYGVKD. V trimming: 6 bases; J trimming: 1 base; junction bases outside the gene matches: 5. This chain's CDR3 is CAISLTSGNSYEQYF. For the CDR3, the DNA is TGTGCCATCAGCTTGACTAGCGGGAATTCCTACGAGCAGTACTTC.

V gene TRBV7-9 combines with J gene TRBJ2-4, with D perhaps TRBD1 (5 bases). The germline V and J ends were trimmed by 7 bases and 6 bases, with 19 bases remaining between them. Germline CDR1 and CDR2: SEHNR and FQNEAQ (reference sequence). CDR3 length: 15 residues. The CDR3 here is CASTPLGVNRNIQYF. The DNA for the CDR3 is TGTGCCAGCACCCCCTTAGGGGTCAACAGAAACATTCAGTACTTC.